This paragraph reports one TCR beta chain. Its antigen is unknown. The entry originates in a study of cytomegalovirus exposure and HLA in healthy donors. Findings and caveats of the study: Common viral pathogens seemed to be connected with several of the most significant clusters, according to a later analysis.

CDR1 and CDR2 from the germline V gene are KGHSH and LQKENI. The V and J ends lost 2 bases and 5 bases respectively, with 12 bases between them. CDR3 length: 14 amino acids. Donors were ostensibly healthy at sampling, although undocumented immune exposures were probable. PCR used 60 Vbeta primers and 13 Jbeta primers. TCRdb keeps only in-frame clones here, not all; method: immunoSEQ multiplex PCR. The clone table shows fewer than 70,000 clones, with the ten largest holding around 5%. The rearrangement joins TRBV18 to TRBJ2-5; D not resolved. This sequence was found in a man aged 25 to 40 in good health and CMV-seropositive. Source material: PBMCs. DNA of the CDR3: TGTGCCAGCTCACCAGGGCAAGGTCGGGAGACCCAGTACTTC. This gives the protein CASSPGQGRETQYF.